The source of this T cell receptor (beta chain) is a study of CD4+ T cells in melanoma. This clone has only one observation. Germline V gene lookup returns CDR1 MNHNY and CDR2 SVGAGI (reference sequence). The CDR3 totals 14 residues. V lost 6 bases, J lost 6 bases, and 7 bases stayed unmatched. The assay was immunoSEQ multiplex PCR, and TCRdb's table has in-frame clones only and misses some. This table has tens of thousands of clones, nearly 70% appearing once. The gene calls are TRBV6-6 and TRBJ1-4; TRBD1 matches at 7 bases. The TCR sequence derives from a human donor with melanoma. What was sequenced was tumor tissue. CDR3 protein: CASRSQGGDEKLFF. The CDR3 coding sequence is TGTGCCAGCAGATCCCAGGGGGGCGATGAAAAACTGTTTTTT.